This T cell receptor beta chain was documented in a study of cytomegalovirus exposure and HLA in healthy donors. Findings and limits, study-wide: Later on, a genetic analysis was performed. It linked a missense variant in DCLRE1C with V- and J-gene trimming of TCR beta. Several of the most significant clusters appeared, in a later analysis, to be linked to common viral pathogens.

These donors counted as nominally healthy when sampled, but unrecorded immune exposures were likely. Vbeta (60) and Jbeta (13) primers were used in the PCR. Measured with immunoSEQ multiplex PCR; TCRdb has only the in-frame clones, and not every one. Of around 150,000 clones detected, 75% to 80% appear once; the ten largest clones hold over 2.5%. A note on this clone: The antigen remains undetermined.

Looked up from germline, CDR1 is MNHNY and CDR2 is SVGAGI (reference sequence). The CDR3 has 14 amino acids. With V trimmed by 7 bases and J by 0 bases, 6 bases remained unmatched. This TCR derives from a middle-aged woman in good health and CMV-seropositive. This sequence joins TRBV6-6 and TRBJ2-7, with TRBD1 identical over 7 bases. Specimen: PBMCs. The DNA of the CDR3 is TGTGCCAGCACCGAGGGGGCTAACTCCTACGAGCAGTACTTC. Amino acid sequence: CASTEGANSYEQYF.